These 20 T cell receptor beta chains share one sample of origin, sequenced in a study of blood T cells in healthy people across ages. The second PCR ran about 7 to 12 cycles with a sample-barcoded 5' primer and J-beta primers. Each CDR3 protein gets one entry after TCRdb re-called the 5' RACE reads with MiXCR. The table includes approximately 960,000 distinct CDR3 sequences, 25% to 35% detected once. This sample also appeared in a second study, on T cells of mothers and their children.

The specimen was blood. The source of these receptors is a woman in her 40s in good health.

This clonotype came up many times. The chain links TRBV12-3 or TRBV12-4 to TRBJ2-5; maybe TRBD1 (6 bases). The CDR3 is 13 amino acids. The V end was cut by 7 bases, the J end by 1 base, with 10 bases between. For the CDR3, the DNA is TGTGCCAGCACCAGGGACACCCAAGAGACCCAGTACTTC. Residues: CASTRDTQETQYF.

V gene TRBV20-1 combines with J gene TRBJ2-3; 9 bases align to TRBD2. This CDR3 has 13 residues. CDR1 DFQATT and CDR2 SNEGSKA come from the germline V gene (reference sequence). V lost 0 bases and J lost 9; bases outside the gene matches: 4. The CDR3 DNA sequence: TGCAGTGCTAGAGACCCTAGCGGGGTCACGCAGTATTTT. Protein product: CSARDPSGVTQYF.

The V call is TRBV20-1, the J call TRBJ2-5; TRBD2 agrees at 9 bases. The CDR3 consists of 15 residues. The V segment lost 3 bases and the J segment 11 bases; nucleotides outside the gene matches: 16. The germline CDR1 and CDR2 sequences are DFQATT and SNEGSKA (reference sequence). Here the CDR3 DNA reads TGCAGTGCTAGTAGGGCGGGGGGGCCGAACAATGAGCAGTACTTC. It encodes CSASRAGGPNNEQYF.

Regarding this clonotype: This may arise from a read error, as a much more abundant clone is one base away. V usage is TRBV5-1 and J usage is TRBJ2-5; D possibly uses TRBD1 or TRBD2 (5 bases each). V was trimmed by 4 bases and J by 11 bases, leaving 15 bases between them. This CDR3 region has 12 residues. CDR1 and CDR2 from the germline V gene are SGHRS and YFSETQ. The chain's CDR3 is CASSQFGREQYF. CDR3 nucleotide sequence: TGCGCCAGCAGCCAATTCGGCAGGGAGCAGTACTTC.

The rearrangement uses TRBV7-2 and TRBJ1-2; D is possibly TRBD1 (6 bases). V lost 2 bases to trimming and J lost 6 bases, with 16 bases between them. CDR1 and CDR2 from the germline V gene are SGHTA and FQGNSA. There are 15 residues in the CDR3. CDR3 region: CASSLTPGEVHGYTF. CDR3 sequence (DNA): TGTGCCAGCAGCTTAACGCCAGGGGAGGTGCATGGCTACACCTTC. Complete variable domain (other parts from reference TRBV7-2 and TRBJ1-2): GAGVSQSPSNKVTEKGKDVELRCDPISGHTALYWYRQSLGQGLEFLIYFQGNSAPDKSGLPSDRFSAERTGGSVSTLTIQRTQQEDSAVYLCASSLTPGEVHGYTFGSGTRLTVV.

Ten or more counts support this clonotype. The DNA of the CDR3 is TGTGCCAGCAGTCTCCCACTAGCGGGGGCCCACGAGCAGTACTTC. Its protein product is CASSLPLAGAHEQYF. V is TRBV12-3 or TRBV12-4 and J is TRBJ2-7; the match to TRBD2 covers 11 bases. The CDR3 totals 15 residues. V trimming: 5 bases; J trimming: 5 bases; junction bases outside the gene matches: 8.

The chain combines TRBV6-6 with TRBJ2-1; 12 nucleotides line up with TRBD2. V trimming: 6 bases; J trimming: 0 bases; junction bases outside the gene matches: 6. CDR3 length equals 17 residues. Germline V gives CDR1 MNHNY, CDR2 SVGAGI (reference sequence). The CDR3 coding sequence is TGTGCCAGCAGCCGGACTAGCGGGAAGAGCTCCTACAATGAGCAGTTCTTC. Its translation: CASSRTSGKSSYNEQFF.

This clonotype was counted between two and nine times. The genes are TRBV7-9 and TRBJ2-1, with TRBD1 matching over 10 bases. The CDR3 is 15 amino acids. Per germline, CDR1 SEHNR and CDR2 FQNEAQ (reference sequence). J lost 10 bases, V lost 1 base, and 7 bases had no gene match. The CDR3 reads CASSLVGTGVEEQFF. CDR3 nucleotide sequence: TGTGCCAGCAGCTTAGTTGGGACAGGGGTTGAAGAGCAGTTCTTC.

This clonotype was detected ten times or more. The chain combines TRBV6-5 with TRBJ2-1; 8 positions agree with TRBD1. J lost 6 bases, V lost 4 bases, and 8 bases had no gene match. CDR1 MNHEY and CDR2 SVGAGI come from the germline V gene. The CDR3 extends over 15 amino acids. CDR3 sequence reads: CASSFQGAPPNEQFF. In DNA, the CDR3 is TGTGCCAGCAGTTTCCAGGGGGCCCCCCCCAATGAGCAGTTCTTC.

This rearrangement joins TRBV7-6 to TRBJ2-1, with 14 bases fitting TRBD2. The J call is in doubt because the DNA end fits TRBJ2-7 better. The CDR3 is made up of 16 amino acids. Germline loops: CDR1 SGHVS, CDR2 FNYEAQ. CDR3 sequence: CASSSGTSGGYNEQYF. The CDR3 DNA is TGTGCCAGCAGCTCGGGGACTAGCGGGGGCTACAATGAGCAGTACTTC.

This clonotype appeared many times. The chain is built from TRBV5-6 and TRBJ2-7; 10 bases map to TRBD2. CDR1 is SGHDT, CDR2 YYEEEE, per germline. This CDR3 has 14 amino acids. V was pared by 3 bases and J by 6 bases, with 6 bases of the junction left unmatched. The CDR3 loop reads CASSSGLAASEQYF. The CDR3 region has the DNA TGTGCCAGCAGCTCCGGACTAGCGGCGTCCGAGCAGTACTTC.

This clonotype was detected a few times. The chain is built from TRBV3-1 and TRBJ2-3; 8 bases align to TRBD1. Germline V gives CDR1 LGHDT, CDR2 YNNKEL (reference sequence). The CDR3 is 15 amino acids. Trimming took 2 bases from V and 0 from J; bases not matched to a gene: 1. The CDR3, as DNA: TGTGCCAGCAGCCAACGGGACAGGAGCACAGATACGCAGTATTTT. Its protein is CASSQRDRSTDTQYF.

This chain joins TRBV6-6 and TRBJ2-3; D assignment may be TRBD1 or TRBD2 (7 bases each). Trimming took off 11 bases at V and 2 bases at J, with 17 bases between the two ends. Germline CDR1 MNHNY, CDR2 SVGAGI (reference sequence). The CDR3 totals 14 residues. The CDR3 reads CAGGGTEFTDTQYF. The CDR3 bases are TGTGCCGGGGGAGGGACAGAGTTCACAGATACGCAGTATTTT.

This clonotype was seen many times. The chain is built from TRBV20-1 and TRBJ2-7, with D perhaps TRBD1 (6 bases). Germline CDR1 reads DFQATT; CDR2 reads SNEGSKA (reference sequence). The length of the CDR3 is 14 residues. V gave up 7 bases and J gave up 0 bases, with 16 bases separating them. Here the CDR3 DNA reads TGCAGTGTTACCGACAGGTATCGCTCCTACGAGCAGTACTTC. It codes for CSVTDRYRSYEQYF.

The rearrangement joins TRBV27 to TRBJ2-3, with 11 bases lining up with TRBD1. The CDR3 has 16 residues. The trim removed 5 bases at V and 3 bases at J, leaving 7 bases unmatched. Germline V gives CDR1 MNHEY, CDR2 SMNVEV (reference sequence). The CDR3 DNA is TGTGCCAGCAGTCCTGGGGGACAGGGGGTAACAGATACGCAGTATTTT. Translation gives CASSPGGQGVTDTQYF.

This clonotype was recorded a few times. V usage is TRBV6-1 and J usage is TRBJ1-1, with D perhaps TRBD1 (5 bases). CDR1 MNHNS and CDR2 SASEGT come from the germline V gene. The germline V and J ends were trimmed by 2 bases and 0 bases, with 10 bases remaining between them. There are 15 residues in the CDR3. CDR3 protein: CASSEPGEMNTEAFF. The CDR3 nucleotides are TGTGCCAGCAGTGAACCGGGGGAAATGAACACTGAAGCTTTCTTT.

At least ten counts were recorded for this clonotype. The rearrangement uses TRBV3-1 and TRBJ2-7; TRBD1 matches 8 bases. The CDR3 sequence is 14 residues long. In germline, CDR1 is LGHDT, CDR2 YNNKEL (reference sequence). V lost 5 bases and J lost 2; bases outside the gene matches: 5. Here the CDR3 reads CASSRRDRTYEQYF. The CDR3 nucleotides read TGTGCCAGCAGCAGACGGGACAGGACCTACGAGCAGTACTTC.

With respect to this clonotype: This may be a read error: a much more frequent sequence differs by one nucleotide. V usage is TRBV4-1 and J usage is TRBJ2-7, with D perhaps given as TRBD1 or TRBD2 (5 bases each). The CDR3 is 15 amino acids. Germline assignment: CDR1 MGHRA and CDR2 YSYEKL. CDR3 region: CASSRDGSRGYERYF. CDR3 in DNA: TGCGCCAGCAGCCGGGACGGATCCCGGGGATACGAGCGGTACTTC.

The J gene is TRBJ1-1, the V gene TRBV7-2; 10 bases line up with TRBD1. The CDR3 totals 14 residues. Germline values: CDR1 SGHTA, CDR2 FQGNSA. V lost 3 bases and J lost 8; bases outside the gene matches: 6. The CDR3 spells CASSFSDRGTEAFF. CDR3 coding DNA: TGTGCCAGCAGCTTCTCGGACAGGGGGACAGAAGCTTTCTTT.

The J gene is TRBJ2-1, the V gene TRBV7-9, with 10 bases that match TRBD2. Trimming at V came to 1 base and at J to 7 bases, leaving 10 bases not matched to a gene. The V gene's germline CDR1 is SEHNR and CDR2 FQNEAQ (reference sequence). This CDR3 spans 17 amino acids. DNA for the CDR3: TGTGCCAGCAGCTTAGGGGTCGTAGCGGGAGGTGGTAATGAGCAGTTCTTC. Amino acids: CASSLGVVAGGGNEQFF.